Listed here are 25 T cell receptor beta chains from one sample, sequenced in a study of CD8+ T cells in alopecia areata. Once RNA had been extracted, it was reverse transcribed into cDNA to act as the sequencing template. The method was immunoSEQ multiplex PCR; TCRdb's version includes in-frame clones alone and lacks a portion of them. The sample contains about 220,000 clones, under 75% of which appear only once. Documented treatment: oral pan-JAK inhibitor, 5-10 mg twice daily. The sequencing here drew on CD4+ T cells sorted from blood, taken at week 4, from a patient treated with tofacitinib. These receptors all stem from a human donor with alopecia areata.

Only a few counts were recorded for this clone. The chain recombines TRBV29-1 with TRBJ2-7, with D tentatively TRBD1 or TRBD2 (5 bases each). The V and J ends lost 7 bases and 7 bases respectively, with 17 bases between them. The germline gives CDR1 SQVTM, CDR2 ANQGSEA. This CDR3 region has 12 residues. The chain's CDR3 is CSAERGSEEQYF. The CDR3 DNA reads TGCAGCGCGGAGAGGGGATCGGAGGAGCAGTACTTC.

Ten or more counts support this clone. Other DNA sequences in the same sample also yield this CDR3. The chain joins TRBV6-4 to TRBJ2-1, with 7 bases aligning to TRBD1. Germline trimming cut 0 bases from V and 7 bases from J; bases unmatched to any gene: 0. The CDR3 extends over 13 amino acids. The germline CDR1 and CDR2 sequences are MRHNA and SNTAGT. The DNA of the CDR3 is TGTGCCAGCAGTGACTCGGACAGGAATGAGCAGTTCTTC. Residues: CASSDSDRNEQFF.

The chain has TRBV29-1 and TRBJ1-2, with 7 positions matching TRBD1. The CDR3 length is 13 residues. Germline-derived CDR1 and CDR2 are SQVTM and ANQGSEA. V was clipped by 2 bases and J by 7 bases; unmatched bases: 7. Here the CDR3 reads CSVETGAGRGYTF. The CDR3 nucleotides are TGCAGCGTTGAAACAGGGGCAGGACGTGGCTACACCTTC.

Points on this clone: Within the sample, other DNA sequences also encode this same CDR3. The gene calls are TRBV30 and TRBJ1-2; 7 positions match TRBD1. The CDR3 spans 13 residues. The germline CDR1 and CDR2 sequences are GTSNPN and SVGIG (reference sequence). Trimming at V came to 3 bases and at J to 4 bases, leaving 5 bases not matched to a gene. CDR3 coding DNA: TGTGCCTGGAGCGCAGACAGGGCCTATGGCTACACCTTC. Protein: CAWSADRAYGYTF.

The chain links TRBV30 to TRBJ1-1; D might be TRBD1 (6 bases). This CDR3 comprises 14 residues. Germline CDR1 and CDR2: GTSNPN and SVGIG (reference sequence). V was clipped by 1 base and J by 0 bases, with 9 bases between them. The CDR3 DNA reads TGTGCCTGGAGTGGTACAGGGATGAACACTGAAGCTTTCTTT. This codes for CAWSGTGMNTEAFF.

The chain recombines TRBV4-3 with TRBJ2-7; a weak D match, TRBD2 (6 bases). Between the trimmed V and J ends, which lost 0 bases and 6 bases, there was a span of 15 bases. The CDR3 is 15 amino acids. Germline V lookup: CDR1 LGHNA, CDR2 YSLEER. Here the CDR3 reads CASSQEPLGRTEQYF. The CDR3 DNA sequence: TGCGCCAGCAGCCAAGAACCCTTGGGGAGGACCGAGCAGTACTTC.

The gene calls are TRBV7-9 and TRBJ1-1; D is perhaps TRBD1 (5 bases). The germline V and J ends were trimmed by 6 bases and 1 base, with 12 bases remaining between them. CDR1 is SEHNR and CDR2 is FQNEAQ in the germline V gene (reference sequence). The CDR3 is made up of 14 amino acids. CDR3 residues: CASSSRQTNTEAFF. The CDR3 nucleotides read TGTGCCAGCAGTTCTCGACAGACGAACACTGAAGCTTTCTTT.

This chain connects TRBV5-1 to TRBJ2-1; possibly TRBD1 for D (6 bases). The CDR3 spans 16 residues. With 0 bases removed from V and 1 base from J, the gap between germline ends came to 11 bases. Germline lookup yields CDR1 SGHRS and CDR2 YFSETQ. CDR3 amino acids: CASSLEGEWSYNEQFF. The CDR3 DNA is TGCGCCAGCAGCTTGGAGGGGGAGTGGTCCTACAATGAGCAGTTCTTC.

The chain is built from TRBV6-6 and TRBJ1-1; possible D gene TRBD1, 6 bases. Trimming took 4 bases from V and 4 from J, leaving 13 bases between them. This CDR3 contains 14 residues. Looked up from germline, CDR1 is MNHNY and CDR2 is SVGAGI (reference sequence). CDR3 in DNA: TGTGCCAGCAGTTCCGACAGGATAGCCACTGAAGCTTTCTTT. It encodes CASSSDRIATEAFF.

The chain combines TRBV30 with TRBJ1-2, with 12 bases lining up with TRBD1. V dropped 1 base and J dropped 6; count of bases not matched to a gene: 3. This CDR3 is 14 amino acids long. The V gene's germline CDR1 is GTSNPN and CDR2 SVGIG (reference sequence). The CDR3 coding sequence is TGTGCCTGGAGTGGGGACAGGGGGCAGGATGGCTACACCTTC. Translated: CAWSGDRGQDGYTF.

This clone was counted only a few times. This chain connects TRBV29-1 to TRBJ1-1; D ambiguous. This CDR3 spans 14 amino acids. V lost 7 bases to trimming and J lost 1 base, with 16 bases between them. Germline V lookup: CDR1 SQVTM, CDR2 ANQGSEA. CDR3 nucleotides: TGCAGCGCCGCCGCCCGGGGATCGAACACTGAAGCTTTCTTT. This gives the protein CSAAARGSNTEAFF. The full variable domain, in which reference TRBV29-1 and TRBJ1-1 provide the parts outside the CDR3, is SAVISQKPSRDICQRGTSLTIQCQVDSQVTMMFWYRQQPGQSLTLIATANQGSEATYESGFVIDKFPISRPNLTFSTLTVSNMSPEDSSIYLCSAAARGSNTEAFFGQGTRLTVV.

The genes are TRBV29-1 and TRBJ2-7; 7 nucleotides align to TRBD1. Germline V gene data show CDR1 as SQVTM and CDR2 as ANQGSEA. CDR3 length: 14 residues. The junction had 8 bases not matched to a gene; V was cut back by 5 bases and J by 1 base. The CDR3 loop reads CSVSRQGGSYEQYF. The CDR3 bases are TGCAGCGTTAGCCGACAGGGCGGTTCCTACGAGCAGTACTTC.

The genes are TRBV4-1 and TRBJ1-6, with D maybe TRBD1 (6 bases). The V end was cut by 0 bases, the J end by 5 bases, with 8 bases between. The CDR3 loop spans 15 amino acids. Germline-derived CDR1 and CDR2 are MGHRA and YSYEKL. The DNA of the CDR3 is TGCGCCAGCAGCCAAGATCCAGGGGATAATTCACCCCTCCACTTT. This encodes CASSQDPGDNSPLHF.

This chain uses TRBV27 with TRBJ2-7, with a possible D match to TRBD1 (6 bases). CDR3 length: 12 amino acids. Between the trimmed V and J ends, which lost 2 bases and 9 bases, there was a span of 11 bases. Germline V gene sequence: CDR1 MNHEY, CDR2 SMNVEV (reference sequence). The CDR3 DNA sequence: TGTGCCAGCAGTTTAAAGGGGGACGCGCAGTACTTC. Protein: CASSLKGDAQYF.

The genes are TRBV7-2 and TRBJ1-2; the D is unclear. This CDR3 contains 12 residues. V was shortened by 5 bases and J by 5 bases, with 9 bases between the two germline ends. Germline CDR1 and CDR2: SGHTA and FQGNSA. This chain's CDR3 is CASSRTDYGYTF. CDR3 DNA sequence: TGTGCCAGCAGCCGGACGGATTATGGCTACACCTTC.

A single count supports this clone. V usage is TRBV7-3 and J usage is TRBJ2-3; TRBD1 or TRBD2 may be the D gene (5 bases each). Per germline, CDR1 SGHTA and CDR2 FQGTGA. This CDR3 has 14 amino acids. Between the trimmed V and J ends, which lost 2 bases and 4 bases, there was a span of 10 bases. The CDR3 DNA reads TGTGCCAGCAGCTTATCTCGGGACGCAGATACGCAGTATTTT. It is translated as CASSLSRDADTQYF.

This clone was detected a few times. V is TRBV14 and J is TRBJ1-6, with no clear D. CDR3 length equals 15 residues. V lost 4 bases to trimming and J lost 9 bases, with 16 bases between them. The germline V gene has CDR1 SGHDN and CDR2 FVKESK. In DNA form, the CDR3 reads TGTGCCAGCAGCCCCCCTGGCAGCCTGAGTTCACCCCTCCACTTT. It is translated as CASSPPGSLSSPLHF.

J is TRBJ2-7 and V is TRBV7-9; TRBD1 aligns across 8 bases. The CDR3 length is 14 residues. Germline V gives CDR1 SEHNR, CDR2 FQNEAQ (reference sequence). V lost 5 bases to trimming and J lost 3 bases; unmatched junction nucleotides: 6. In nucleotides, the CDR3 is TGTGCCAGCAGCACGACAGGGGTCAGCTACGAGCAGTACTTC. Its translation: CASSTTGVSYEQYF.

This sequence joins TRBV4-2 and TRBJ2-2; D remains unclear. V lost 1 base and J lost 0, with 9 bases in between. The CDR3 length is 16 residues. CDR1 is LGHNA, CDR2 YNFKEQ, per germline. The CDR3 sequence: CASSQGGIANTGELFF. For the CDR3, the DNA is TGTGCCAGCAGCCAAGGCGGTATCGCGAACACCGGGGAGCTGTTTTTT.

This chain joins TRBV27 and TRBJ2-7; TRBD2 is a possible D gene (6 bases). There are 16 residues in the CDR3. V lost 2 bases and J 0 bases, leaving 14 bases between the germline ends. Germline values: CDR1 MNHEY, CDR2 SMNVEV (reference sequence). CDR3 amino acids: CASSLGPQGGSYEQYF. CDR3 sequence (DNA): TGTGCCAGCAGTTTAGGGCCCCAGGGAGGCTCCTACGAGCAGTACTTC.

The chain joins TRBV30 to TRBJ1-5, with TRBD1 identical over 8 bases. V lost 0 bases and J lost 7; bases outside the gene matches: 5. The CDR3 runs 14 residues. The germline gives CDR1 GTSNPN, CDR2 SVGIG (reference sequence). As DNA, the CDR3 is TGTGCCTGGAGTGTACCAGGGGGCACCCAGCCCCAGCATTTT. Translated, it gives CAWSVPGGTQPQHF.

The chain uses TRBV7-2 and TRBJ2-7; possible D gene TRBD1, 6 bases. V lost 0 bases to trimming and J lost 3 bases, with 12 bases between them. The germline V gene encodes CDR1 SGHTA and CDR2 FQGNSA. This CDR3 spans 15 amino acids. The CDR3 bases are TGTGCCAGCAGCTTAGCTCCAGGGGAATTCTACGAGCAGTACTTC. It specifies CASSLAPGEFYEQYF.

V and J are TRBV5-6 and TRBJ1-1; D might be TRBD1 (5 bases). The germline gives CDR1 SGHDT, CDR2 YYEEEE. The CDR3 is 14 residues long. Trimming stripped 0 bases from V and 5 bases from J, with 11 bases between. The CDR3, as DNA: TGTGCCAGCAGCTTGGCCGGTCGGGGGACTGAAGCTTTCTTT. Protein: CASSLAGRGTEAFF.

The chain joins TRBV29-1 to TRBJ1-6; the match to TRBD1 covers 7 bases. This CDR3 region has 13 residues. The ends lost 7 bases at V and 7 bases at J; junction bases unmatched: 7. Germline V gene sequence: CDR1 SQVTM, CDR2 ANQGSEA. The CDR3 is CSARDSWNSPLHF. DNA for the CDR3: TGCAGCGCTAGGGACAGTTGGAATTCACCCCTCCACTTT.

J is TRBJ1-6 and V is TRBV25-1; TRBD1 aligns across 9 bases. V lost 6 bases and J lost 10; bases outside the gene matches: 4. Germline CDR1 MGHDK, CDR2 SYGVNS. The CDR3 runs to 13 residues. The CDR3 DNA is TGTGCCAGCAGGGGACAGGGAAAGTCACCCCTCCACTTT. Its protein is CASRGQGKSPLHF.